This is a list of T cell receptor beta chains from one sample in a study of neurological immune-mediated disorders. TCRdb reprocessed the 5' RACE reads with MiXCR, giving one entry per CDR3 protein. Of 130,000 or so distinct CDR3 sequences detected, about 3.2% appear once; the ten largest clones hold 1.3%. The specimen was PBMCs. The receptors originated from a woman aged 25 to 39 with multiple sclerosis. The CDR3 runs from the conserved cysteine through the conserved F or W. A D gene is named only where the DNA matches it firmly. Rows may omit the clone size; those that give it use once, few, many or a size class.

V	size	D	J	CDR3	DNA
TRBV7-8	many	TRBD1	TRBJ1-5	CATGDREFQPQHF	TGTGCCACTGGGGACAGGGAATTTCAGCCCCAGCATTTT
TRBV20-1	many	-	TRBJ1-2	CSARDIGGGTF	TGCAGTGCTAGAGATATAGGAGGGGGAACCTTC
TRBV20-1	-	-	TRBJ2-5	CSARDPQSETQYF	TGCAGTGCTAGAGATCCTCAGTCGGAGACCCAGTACTTC
TRBV15	many	TRBD2	TRBJ2-7	CATSMTSGGEEQYF	TGTGCCACCAGCATGACTAGCGGGGGGGAAGAGCAGTACTTC
TRBV20-1	many	TRBD2	TRBJ2-4	CSARSLAGGSDIQYF	TGCAGTGCTAGATCGCTAGCGGGAGGTTCAGACATTCAGTACTTC
TRBV6-2/TRBV6-3	many	TRBD1	TRBJ1-1	CASRKGQGGTEAFF	TGTGCCAGCAGAAAGGGACAGGGCGGCACTGAAGCTTTCTTT
TRBV11-2	-	-	TRBJ2-2	CASSLGVGGRSTGALFF	TGTGCCAGCAGCCTAGGAGTGGGGGGGCGAAGCACCGGGGCGCTGTTTTTT
TRBV9	many	-	TRBJ2-3	CASSVAEWETDTQYF	TGTGCCAGCAGCGTAGCTGAGTGGGAAACAGATACGCAGTATTTT
TRBV20-1	many	TRBD1	TRBJ1-5	CSARGGTGDNQPQHF	TGCAGTGCTAGAGGCGGGACAGGCGACAATCAGCCCCAGCATTTT
TRBV5-5	many	-	TRBJ2-4	CASSLVDRIVAKNIQYF	TGTGCCAGCAGCTTGGTCGACAGGATCGTAGCCAAAAACATTCAGTACTTC
TRBV20-1	many	-	TRBJ2-7	CSASPSETPYEQYF	TGCAGTGCTAGTCCTAGCGAGACGCCCTACGAGCAGTACTTC
TRBV11-2	many	-	TRBJ1-2	CASSGTANGYTF	TGTGCCAGCAGCGGGACGGCTAATGGCTACACCTTC
TRBV5-1	many	-	TRBJ2-1	CASSLGTGWGGEQFF	TGCGCCAGCAGCTTGGGAACAGGCTGGGGTGGTGAGCAGTTCTTC
TRBV11-3	few	-	TRBJ1-1	CASSRRGAGTQAFF	TGTGCCAGCAGCCGAAGGGGAGCCGGGACCCAAGCTTTCTTT